The T cell receptor beta chain described here comes from a study of response to subunit inactivated influenza vaccine. V was trimmed by 7 bases and J by 3 bases, leaving 13 bases between them. The germline V gene encodes CDR1 MNHNS and CDR2 SASEGT. The CDR3 covers 13 residues. One entry per CDR3 protein results from TCRdb running MiXCR on the RT-PCR reads. The table has fewer than 600,000 distinct CDR3 sequences, approximately 7.7% seen once. A word on this clonotype: Its cognate antigen is unknown.

Study outcomes and limitations: Each seasonal influenza vaccination, the authors suggested, recruits few new T cells.

The sequences come from PBMCs from blood, collected less than 30 months after vaccination. This sequence originates from a man aged 45-69 years who received an inactivated influenza vaccine. This chain uses TRBV6-1 with TRBJ2-7, with D possibly being TRBD2 (6 bases). CDR3 protein: CASTGAPRYEQYF. CDR3 sequence (DNA): TGTGCCAGCACGGGAGCCCCGCGCTACGAGCAGTACTTC.